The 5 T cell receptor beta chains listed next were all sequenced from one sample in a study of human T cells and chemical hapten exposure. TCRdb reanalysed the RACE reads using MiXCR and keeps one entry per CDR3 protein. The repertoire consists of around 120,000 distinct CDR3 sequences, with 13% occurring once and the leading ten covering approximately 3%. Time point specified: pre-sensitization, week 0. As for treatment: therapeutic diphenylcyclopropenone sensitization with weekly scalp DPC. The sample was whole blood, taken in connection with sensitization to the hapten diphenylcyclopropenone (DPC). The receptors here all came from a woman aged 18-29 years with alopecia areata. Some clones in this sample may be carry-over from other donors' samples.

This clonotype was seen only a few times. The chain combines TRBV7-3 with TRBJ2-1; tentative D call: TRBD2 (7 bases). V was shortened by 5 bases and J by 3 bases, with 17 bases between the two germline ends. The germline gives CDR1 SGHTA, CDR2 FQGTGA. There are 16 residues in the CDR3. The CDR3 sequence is CASSPGGGGNYNEQFF. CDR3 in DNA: TGTGCCAGCAGCCCGGGGGGCGGTGGAAACTACAATGAGCAGTTCTTC.

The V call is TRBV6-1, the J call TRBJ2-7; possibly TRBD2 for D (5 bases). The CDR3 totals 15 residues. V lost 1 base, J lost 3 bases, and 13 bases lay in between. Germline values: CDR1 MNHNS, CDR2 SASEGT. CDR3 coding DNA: TGTGCCAGCAGTGAAGGCCTAGCTCCGGTCTACGAGCAGTACTTC. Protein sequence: CASSEGLAPVYEQYF.

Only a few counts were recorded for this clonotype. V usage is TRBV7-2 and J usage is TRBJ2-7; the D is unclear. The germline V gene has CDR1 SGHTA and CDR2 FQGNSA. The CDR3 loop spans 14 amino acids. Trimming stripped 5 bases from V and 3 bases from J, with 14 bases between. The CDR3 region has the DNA TGTGCCAGCAGCCGCCGGGCTCCTAACTACGAGCAGTACTTC. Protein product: CASSRRAPNYEQYF.

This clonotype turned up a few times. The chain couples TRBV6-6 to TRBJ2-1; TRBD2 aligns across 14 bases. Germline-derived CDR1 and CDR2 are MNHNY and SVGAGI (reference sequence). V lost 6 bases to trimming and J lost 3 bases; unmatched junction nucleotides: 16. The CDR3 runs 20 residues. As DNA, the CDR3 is TGTGCCAGCAGGCCTCGCACCGGGACTAGCGGGGGAAAACTCTACAATGAGCAGTTCTTC. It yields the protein CASRPRTGTSGGKLYNEQFF.

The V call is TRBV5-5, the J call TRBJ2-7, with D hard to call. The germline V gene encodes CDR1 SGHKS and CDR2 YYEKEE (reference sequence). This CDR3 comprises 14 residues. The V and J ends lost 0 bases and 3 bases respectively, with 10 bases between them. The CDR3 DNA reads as TGTGCCAGCAGCTTGGCCGTCGGAGACTACGAGCAGTACTTC. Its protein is CASSLAVGDYEQYF. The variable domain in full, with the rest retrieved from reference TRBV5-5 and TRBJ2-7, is DAGVTQSPTHLIKTRGQQVTLRCSPISGHKSVSWYQQVLGQGPQFIFQYYEKEERGRGNFPDRFSARQFPNYSSELNVNALLLGDSALYLCASSLAVGDYEQYFGPGTRLTVT.